These T cell receptor beta chains were read from a single sample in a study of shared clonotypes between healthy human individuals. This table comes from immunoSEQ multiplex PCR, and its TCRdb copy is limited to in-frame clones, with some not included. The sample records about 2 million clones, about 95% being singletons. The sample was naive CD8+ T cells sorted from blood. The receptors were gathered from a young man in good health. Each CDR3 is given with its conserved first and last residue. The D gene is left open where the match is weak.

>TRBV5-6|TRBJ2-3|.
CASTLLPGNPTDTQYF
TGTGCCAGCACCCTACTTCCCGGGAATCCCACAGATACGCAGTATTTT
>TRBV7-2|TRBJ1-4|.
CASSFEGGSNEKLFF
TGTGCCAGCAGCTTTGAGGGGGGATCTAATGAAAAACTGTTTTTT
>TRBV14|TRBJ1-3|.
CASSQVSLGENTIYF
TGTGCCAGCAGCCAAGTATCCCTGGGAGAAAACACCATATATTTT
>TRBV7-9|TRBJ2-7|.
CASSFDGTSYEQYF
TGTGCCAGCAGCTTTGACGGAACTTCTTACGAGCAGTACTTC
>TRBV28|TRBJ2-1|.
CASSSYRENEQFF
TGTGCCAGCAGTTCCTATAGGGAGAATGAGCAGTTCTTC
>TRBV19|TRBJ1-1|.
CASSKPGVTEAFF
TGTGCCAGTAGCAAGCCAGGGGTGACTGAAGCTTTCTTT
>TRBV5-6|TRBJ2-7|.
CASSPLLGREQYF
TGTGCCAGCAGCCCCCTTCTTGGTCGGGAGCAGTACTTC
>TRBV7-4|TRBJ1-5|.
CASSLGLHRDQPQHF
TGTGCCAGCAGCTTGGGACTCCACAGGGATCAGCCCCAGCATTTT
>TRBV6-5|TRBJ1-2|.
CASGEGVEYGYTF
TGTGCCAGCGGGGAGGGAGTTGAGTATGGCTACACCTTC
>TRBV11-1|TRBJ2-3|TRBD1
CASSTWTGGEYTQYF
TGTGCCAGCAGCACTTGGACAGGGGGCGAATATACGCAGTATTTT